Below, 14 T cell receptor beta chains from the same sample are listed, as sequenced in a study of blood T cells in healthy people across ages. For the second PCR, which ran for about 7 to 11 cycles, a sample-barcoded 5' primer and a J-beta primer mix were used. TCRdb independently ran MiXCR on the 5' RACE reads; one entry per CDR3 protein. The table has 1.5 million to 1.9 million distinct CDR3 sequences, approximately 42% seen once; the top ten hold 4%. Sequencing was done on a sample of blood. The receptors derive from a young woman in good health.

CDR3 loop: CSARTGRTGELFF. CDR3 DNA: TGCAGTGCTAGGACAGGACGCACCGGGGAGCTGTTTTTT. The gene calls are TRBV20-1 and TRBJ2-2, with D perhaps TRBD1 (6 bases). The CDR3 totals 13 residues. Germline V gene lookup returns CDR1 DFQATT and CDR2 SNEGSKA (reference sequence). The V end lost 3 bases, the J end lost 4 bases, and 9 bases lay between the germline ends.

The chain has TRBV24-1 and TRBJ1-5; no clear D. Germline loops: CDR1 KGHDR, CDR2 SFDVKD. V was shortened by 5 bases and J by 3 bases, with 10 bases between the two germline ends. The CDR3 loop spans 14 amino acids. The CDR3 loop is CATSGRVDNQPQHF. CDR3 DNA: TGTGCCACCAGTGGGAGGGTCGACAATCAGCCCCAGCATTTT.

The gene calls are TRBV6-6 and TRBJ2-4, with TRBD1 matching over 8 bases. V lost 5 bases, J lost 4 bases, and 7 bases stayed unmatched. CDR1 is MNHNY, CDR2 SVGAGI, per germline (reference sequence). The CDR3 consists of 15 residues. CDR3 DNA sequence: TGTGCCAGCAGTCTAGGACAGGGCGGAAAAAACATTCAGTACTTC. The encoded protein is CASSLGQGGKNIQYF.

CDR3 sequence reads: CASSPRDRVEQYF. Written as DNA, the CDR3 is TGTGCCAGCTCACCGCGGGACAGGGTTGAGCAGTACTTC. The chain employs TRBV18 and TRBJ2-5, with 9 nucleotides matching TRBD1. V was clipped by 3 bases and J by 11 bases; unmatched bases: 7. In germline, CDR1 is KGHSH, CDR2 LQKENI. The CDR3 has 13 amino acids.

The V gene is TRBV25-1, the J gene TRBJ2-4; D ambiguous. The J call may be in error: the DNA end matches TRBJ2-5 better. Germline V lookup: CDR1 MGHDK, CDR2 SYGVNS. CDR3 length: 17 amino acids. CDR3 in DNA: TGTGCCAGCAGTGAATATTTCCCAGGCCGGGCTGTGGGGACCCAGTACTTC. It translates to CASSEYFPGRAVGTQYF.

In this sample, this clonotype turned up a few times. The chain carries TRBV29-1 and TRBJ1-1, with 8 bases that match TRBD1. The CDR3 extends over 13 amino acids. V gave up 7 bases and J gave up 4 bases; unmatched junction bases: 8. The germline CDR1 and CDR2 sequences are SQVTM and ANQGSEA. This CDR3 is CSGHRGGGTEAFF. In DNA, the CDR3 is TGCAGCGGTCACAGGGGGGGAGGCACTGAAGCTTTCTTT. The whole variable domain, filled in from reference TRBV29-1 and TRBJ1-1, reads SAVISQKPSRDICQRGTSLTIQCQVDSQVTMMFWYRQQPGQSLTLIATANQGSEATYESGFVIDKFPISRPNLTFSTLTVSNMSPEDSSIYLCSGHRGGGTEAFFGQGTRLTVV.

The chain recombines TRBV10-3 with TRBJ2-1; D unresolved. The germline V and J ends were trimmed by 2 bases and 7 bases, with 15 bases remaining between them. CDR1 ENHRY and CDR2 SYGVKD come from the germline V gene. CDR3 length equals 15 residues. CDR3 loop: CAISEPFGYENEQFF. The CDR3, as DNA: TGTGCCATCAGTGAGCCGTTTGGCTACGAGAATGAGCAGTTCTTC.

The V gene is TRBV9, the J gene TRBJ2-1, with unresolved D. V lost 1 base and J lost 2, with 16 bases in between. Looked up from germline, CDR1 is SGDLS and CDR2 is YYNGEE. The CDR3 has 17 residues. The CDR3 here is CASSVQFSPSPYNEQFF. CDR3 DNA: TGTGCCAGCAGCGTACAGTTCAGCCCCAGCCCCTACAATGAGCAGTTCTTC.

This rearrangement joins TRBV6-6 to TRBJ2-1; either TRBD1 or TRBD2 may supply D (5 bases each). The CDR3 runs to 14 residues. Germline CDR1 and CDR2: MNHNY and SVGAGI (reference sequence). CDR3 DNA sequence: TGTGCTGGCAGTTACGGGACCGGTAGGAATGAGCAGTTCTTC. Protein: CAGSYGTGRNEQFF.

The rearrangement uses TRBV7-6 and TRBJ2-1; TRBD2 agrees at 12 bases. This CDR3 spans 18 amino acids. V lost 2 bases, J lost 9 bases, and 14 bases stayed unmatched. Per germline, CDR1 SGHVS and CDR2 FNYEAQ. CDR3 DNA sequence: TGTGCCAGCAGCTTAACCGAACCGACTAGCGGGAGTCCTGGTGAGCAGTTCTTC. Its protein is CASSLTEPTSGSPGEQFF.

This clonotype was recorded at least ten times. The gene calls are TRBV29-1 and TRBJ2-1; D might be TRBD1 (5 bases). V lost 4 bases and J lost 6, with 13 bases in between. The CDR3 totals 13 residues. The germline gives CDR1 SQVTM, CDR2 ANQGSEA. The CDR3 sequence: CSVGGRITNEQFF. The CDR3 bases are TGCAGCGTTGGGGGCAGGATCACCAATGAGCAGTTCTTC.

This chain joins TRBV28 and TRBJ2-7, with D perhaps assigned TRBD1 or TRBD2 (5 bases each). The CDR3 runs 14 residues. CDR1 MDHEN and CDR2 SYDVKM come from the germline V gene. The V and J ends lost 7 bases and 2 bases respectively, with 15 bases between them. This CDR3 reads CASTPGPFPYEQYF. The CDR3 region has the DNA TGTGCCAGCACTCCGGGACCCTTTCCCTACGAGCAGTACTTC. The variable domain in full, completed from reference TRBV28 and TRBJ2-7, reads DVKVTQSSRYLVKRTGEKVFLECVQDMDHENMFWYRQDPGLGLRLIYFSYDVKMKEKGDIPEGYSVSREKKERFSLILESASTNQTSMYLCASTPGPFPYEQYFGPGTRLTVT.

This clonotype was seen more than once but under ten times. The CDR3 bases are TGTGCCAGCAGACCTCCGGGGACAGGTTTTGCCTACGAGCAGTACTTC. Amino acid sequence: CASRPPGTGFAYEQYF. This rearrangement joins TRBV6-2 or TRBV6-3 to TRBJ2-7; 8 nucleotides match TRBD1. CDR3 size: 16 residues. With 6 bases clipped from V and 2 bases from J, the junction kept 12 bases outside the gene matches. CDR1 MNHEY and CDR2 SVGEGT come from the germline V gene.

This sequence joins TRBV29-1 and TRBJ2-1, with 9 bases matching TRBD2. CDR1 is SQVTM, CDR2 ANQGSEA, per germline. Trimming took 4 bases from V and 1 from J; bases not matched to a gene: 8. The CDR3 totals 16 residues. DNA of the CDR3: TGCAGCGTTGCTCTTAGACTAGCGGATTCCTACAATGAGCAGTTCTTC. Its protein product is CSVALRLADSYNEQFF.